A single sample gave rise to the 12 T cell receptor beta chains below, sequenced in a study of radiation and T cells in renal cell carcinoma. Profiling relied on immunoSEQ multiplex PCR, and the TCRdb table lists in-frame clones only, not all of them. The data contain 120,000 to 150,000 clones, 70% to 90% of them singletons. Specified time point: blood 4 weeks post-SBRT, at nephrectomy. Described treatment: 15 Gy SBRT to primary tumor, nephrectomy 4 weeks later. This specimen consisted of blood, obtained from a patient whose treatment included radiotherapy and nephrectomy. The receptors here all came from a woman aged 50 to 60 with renal cell carcinoma.

This chain links TRBV6-5 with TRBJ2-3; 10 nucleotides align to TRBD2. After removal of 2 bases from V and 4 bases from J, the junction contained 3 bases not matched to a gene. The germline V gene encodes CDR1 MNHEY and CDR2 SVGAGI. This CDR3 has 15 residues. The CDR3, as DNA: TGTGCCAGCAGTTACCAGCGGGAGGGCCCAGATACGCAGTATTTT. Protein: CASSYQREGPDTQYF.

The chain joins TRBV7-2 to TRBJ2-3, with D hard to call. Germline lookup yields CDR1 SGHTA and CDR2 FQGNSA. The V end lost 2 bases, the J end lost 4 bases, and 4 bases lay between the germline ends. This CDR3 has 12 residues. CDR3 loop: CASSLYADTQYF. The CDR3 bases are TGTGCCAGCAGCTTATATGCAGATACGCAGTATTTT.

This chain connects TRBV7-2 to TRBJ2-5; TRBD2 agrees at 10 bases. The CDR3 sequence is 16 residues long. The germline CDR1 and CDR2 sequences are SGHTA and FQGNSA. V dropped 5 bases and J dropped 2; count of bases not matched to a gene: 8. CDR3 nucleotides: TGTGCCAGCAGCCGGACTAGCGGATCGTTTCAAGAGACCCAGTACTTC. It codes for CASSRTSGSFQETQYF.

Turning to this clone: An end of the junction differs from the germline gene, which may be a read error. The J gene is TRBJ1-2, the V gene TRBV5-6; the match to TRBD1 covers 8 bases. This CDR3 contains 13 residues. Germline values: CDR1 SGHDT, CDR2 YYEEEE. The CDR3 coding sequence is TGTGCCGGCAGCTTGGGACAGGTTAATGGCTACACCTTC. It codes for CAGSLGQVNGYTF.

V and J are TRBV27 and TRBJ1-5; 7 bases are shared with TRBD1. The CDR3 contains 15 residues. The V gene's germline CDR1 is MNHEY and CDR2 SMNVEV (reference sequence). V was clipped by 6 bases and J by 9 bases; unmatched bases: 14. The CDR3 region has the DNA TGTGCCAGCAGCCCTCTGACAGGGAGCAACGTGCCCCAGCATTTT. It encodes CASSPLTGSNVPQHF.

This clone was detected only once. The rearrangement links TRBV7-2 to TRBJ2-5, with D possibly being TRBD1 (5 bases). Germline V gives CDR1 SGHTA, CDR2 FQGNSA. The V and J ends lost 7 bases and 1 base respectively, with 13 bases between them. The CDR3 loop spans 14 amino acids. CDR3 nucleotides: TGTGCCAGCACCCGTTTAGGGGCCCAAGAGACCCAGTACTTC. Its translation: CASTRLGAQETQYF. Complete variable domain (other parts from reference TRBV7-2 and TRBJ2-5): GAGVSQSPSNKVTEKGKDVELRCDPISGHTALYWYRQSLGQGLEFLIYFQGNSAPDKSGLPSDRFSAERTGGSVSTLTIQRTQQEDSAVYLCASTRLGAQETQYFGPGTRLLVL.

V and J are TRBV4-3 and TRBJ1-2; D is unresolved. Per the germline V gene, CDR1 is LGHNA and CDR2 is YSLEER. The CDR3 has 16 residues. V lost 0 bases to trimming and J lost 4 bases, with 15 bases between them. CDR3 DNA: TGCGCCAGCAGCCAAGATTGGGTCAATTGGGGCTATGGCTACACCTTC. Translation: CASSQDWVNWGYGYTF.

The rearrangement joins TRBV6-1 to TRBJ2-5; D uncertain. Trimming removed 2 bases at V and 5 bases at J, with 9 bases between. Per germline, CDR1 MNHNS and CDR2 SASEGT. This CDR3 contains 13 residues. The CDR3 coding sequence is TGTGCCAGCAGTGAAAGTCTTGGTGAGACCCAGTACTTC. Protein product: CASSESLGETQYF.

The J gene is TRBJ2-5, the V gene TRBV5-6, with a weak D call TRBD1 (7 bases). Germline lookup yields CDR1 SGHDT and CDR2 YYEEEE. The CDR3 loop spans 14 amino acids. Trimming shortened V by 5 bases and J by 4 bases, and 15 bases separated the two germline ends. The CDR3 nucleotides are TGTGCCAGCAGTGGAGGGGGCGGTACAGAGACCCAGTACTTC. This encodes CASSGGGGTETQYF.

This sequence joins TRBV11-2 and TRBJ2-7; 10 positions agree with TRBD1. V was pared by 3 bases and J by 6 bases, with 2 bases of the junction left unmatched. This CDR3 is built from 13 residues. The germline CDR1 and CDR2 sequences are SGHAT and FQNNGV. CDR3 coding DNA: TGTGCCAGCAGCTTGACAGGGGGCCTCGAGCAGTACTTC. Translation gives CASSLTGGLEQYF.

The chain has TRBV28 and TRBJ1-5; perhaps TRBD1 as D (6 bases). The CDR3 extends over 13 amino acids. V dropped 7 bases and J dropped 4 bases, with 11 bases sitting between them. Germline CDR1 reads MDHEN; CDR2 reads SYDVKM. DNA for the CDR3: TGTGCCAGCAACCGACAGGTAAATCAGCCCCAGCATTTT. Its translation is CASNRQVNQPQHF. The entire variable domain, with the rest obtained from reference TRBV28 and TRBJ1-5, is as follows: DVKVTQSSRYLVKRTGEKVFLECVQDMDHENMFWYRQDPGLGLRLIYFSYDVKMKEKGDIPEGYSVSREKKERFSLILESASTNQTSMYLCASNRQVNQPQHFGDGTRLSIL.

The chain carries TRBV9 and TRBJ2-3, with D tentatively TRBD1 (6 bases). The CDR3 is made up of 15 amino acids. V lost 0 bases and J 2 bases, leaving 10 bases between the germline ends. The V gene's germline CDR1 is SGDLS and CDR2 YYNGEE. CDR3: CASSVAAGVTDTQYF. The DNA for the CDR3 is TGTGCCAGCAGCGTAGCAGCAGGGGTCACAGATACGCAGTATTTT.